This paragraph reports one T cell receptor beta chain. The antigen remains undetermined. This record comes from a study of T cell responses to AZD1222 COVID-19 vaccine. Generated by immunoSEQ multiplex PCR, the TCRdb table keeps only in-frame clones and is missing some. Of 150,000 or so clones in the sample, under 95% are singletons; the top ten hold about 1.4%. The study's findings and limits: The CD4 TCRs associated with vaccination extended across spike and predominated at 160-218 and 743-854. Among the donors, most were white British and more were female, and clonal diversity was possibly underestimated.

Germline V gene sequence: CDR1 MDHEN, CDR2 SYDVKM. This CDR3 has 14 residues. V lost 2 bases, J lost 6 bases, and 3 bases stayed unmatched. The rearrangement uses TRBV28 and TRBJ1-2, with TRBD1 matching over 10 bases. The source of this sequence is an adult in good health. Sequenced material: peripheral blood, taken on day 0 of AZD1222 vaccination. Here the CDR3 reads CASSLAGTGDGYTF. CDR3 coding DNA: TGTGCCAGCAGTTTAGCTGGGACAGGGGATGGCTACACCTTC.